This entry features one TCR beta chain sequence. Its antigen is still unknown. This table comes from immunoSEQ multiplex PCR, and its TCRdb copy is limited to in-frame clones, with some not included. The sample lists around 100,000 clones, 65% to 80% seen once, with approximately 2.6% in the top ten. The study gave focal radiation plus ipilimumab CTLA-4 blockade to patients with chemo-refractory metastatic non-small-cell lung cancer. The data were obtained in a study of radiotherapy plus CTLA-4 blockade in lung cancer. The study, taken as a whole, reports: In blood, after radiotherapy plus ipilimumab, tumor-derived TCR clones expanded.

Germline CDR1 and CDR2: MNHEY and SMNVEV (reference sequence). The CDR3 is 16 amino acids. V trimming: 2 bases; J trimming: 4 bases; junction bases outside the gene matches: 6. The clonotype originates from a human donor with non-small cell lung cancer who had a partial response to radiotherapy plus ipilimumab. Some clones in this sample may be carry-over from other donors' samples. This sample comprised peripheral blood, obtained from a patient treated with radiotherapy plus ipilimumab. V and J are TRBV27 and TRBJ2-7, with 12 bases matching TRBD1. The CDR3 protein is CASSLTGTGGSYEQYF. The DNA for the CDR3 is TGTGCCAGCAGTTTAACTGGGACAGGGGGCAGTTACGAGCAGTACTTC.